Each of the 22 T cell receptor beta chains below was sequenced from the same sample in a study of blood T cell repertoires in COVID-19. Libraries were prepared by immunoSEQ multiplex PCR; TCRdb keeps only in-frame clonotypes and omits some of them. The data show approximately 480,000 clones, approximately 92% seen once. Sequenced material: peripheral blood. All receptors derive from a young man with COVID-19, enrolled during active disease.

CDR3 sequence reads: CASSQRTHSPDTQYF. CDR3 coding DNA: TGTGCCAGCAGCCAAAGGACTCACTCTCCAGATACGCAGTATTTT. This chain joins TRBV3-1 (or the pseudogene TRBV3-2) and TRBJ2-3; possible D gene TRBD2, 5 bases. Trimming removed 2 bases at V and 4 bases at J, with 13 bases between. Germline V gives CDR1 LGHDT, CDR2 YNNKEL (reference sequence). CDR3 length equals 15 residues.

V is TRBV11-2 and J is TRBJ2-3; 7 bases are shared with TRBD2. The CDR3 has 15 amino acids. With 4 bases clipped from V and 4 bases from J, the junction kept 8 bases outside the gene matches. CDR1 is SGHAT and CDR2 is FQNNGV in the germline V gene. As DNA, the CDR3 is TGTGCCAGCAGCTCGCCGGGACTACGTTCAGATACGCAGTATTTT. As protein: CASSSPGLRSDTQYF.

V usage is TRBV6-6 and J usage is TRBJ2-3; possibly TRBD1 for D (6 bases). The CDR3 contains 15 residues. Trimming removed 7 bases at V and 2 bases at J, with 16 bases between. Germline V gene lookup returns CDR1 MNHNY and CDR2 SVGAGI (reference sequence). The CDR3 loop is CASNPRGSSTDTQYF. CDR3 sequence (DNA): TGTGCCAGCAACCCTAGGGGGAGCTCCACAGATACGCAGTATTTT.

CDR3 in amino acids: CATSEQVTDTQYF. In DNA, the CDR3 is TGTGCCACCAGTGAACAAGTAACAGATACGCAGTATTTT. The chain employs TRBV24-1 and TRBJ2-3; D ambiguous. The V gene's germline CDR1 is KGHDR and CDR2 SFDVKD. Trimming took off 4 bases at V and 3 bases at J, with 7 bases between the two ends. This CDR3 has 13 amino acids.

This clone appeared once. The rearrangement links TRBV7-6 to TRBJ2-7, with a possible D match to TRBD2 (6 bases). Germline V gene sequence: CDR1 SGHVS, CDR2 FNYEAQ. CDR3 length: 19 residues. The V end lost 5 bases, the J end lost 0 bases, and 26 bases lay between the germline ends. The CDR3, as DNA: TGTGCCAGCAGCAGAGCGCCGGGGCGGGGACTCCCGAGCTCCTACGAGCAGTACTTC. Translating it yields CASSRAPGRGLPSSYEQYF.

This clone was recorded a few times. This sequence joins TRBV11-2 and TRBJ2-5; 10 nucleotides line up with TRBD2. The V and J ends lost 1 base and 3 bases, in that order; junction bases with no gene match: 2. The CDR3 length is 15 residues. Germline loops: CDR1 SGHAT, CDR2 FQNNGV. CDR3 nucleotide sequence: TGTGCCAGCAGCTTAGCCAGCGGGGGGGAAGAGACCCAGTACTTC. Translated, it gives CASSLASGGEETQYF.

This chain links TRBV15 with TRBJ2-7; TRBD2 aligns across 13 bases. This CDR3 contains 15 residues. J was trimmed by 5 bases and V by 1 base; bases with no gene match: 2. Germline CDR1 is LNHNV and CDR2 is YYDKDF (reference sequence). The CDR3 DNA is TGTGCCACCAGCAGAGGGACTAGCGGGGGAGACGAGCAGTACTTC. Protein: CATSRGTSGGDEQYF.

The V and J genes are TRBV11-2 and TRBJ2-7; 7 positions match TRBD2. Germline trimming cut 3 bases from V and 2 bases from J; bases unmatched to any gene: 13. The germline V gene encodes CDR1 SGHAT and CDR2 FQNNGV. This CDR3 spans 17 amino acids. The CDR3 here is CASSFDPKRGVPYEQYF. For the CDR3, the DNA is TGTGCCAGCAGCTTCGATCCTAAGCGGGGCGTCCCCTACGAGCAGTACTTC. The variable domain in full, completed from reference TRBV11-2 and TRBJ2-7, reads EAGVAQSPRYKIIEKRQSVAFWCNPISGHATLYWYQQILGQGPKLLIQFQNNGVVDDSQLPKDRFSAERLKGVDSTLKIQPAKLEDSAVYLCASSFDPKRGVPYEQYFGPGTRLTVT.

V gene TRBV19 combines with J gene TRBJ1-5; possibly TRBD1 for D (6 bases). CDR3 length equals 15 residues. Germline lookup yields CDR1 LNHDA and CDR2 SQIVND (reference sequence). Trimming removed 5 bases at V and 0 bases at J, with 11 bases between. The CDR3 nucleotides read TGTGCCAGTAGTCGGGACAAGGCTAGCAATCAGCCCCAGCATTTT. Translation gives CASSRDKASNQPQHF.

The rearrangement joins TRBV29-1 to TRBJ1-1; D gene unclear. Trimming shortened V by 5 bases and J by 5 bases, and 18 bases separated the two germline ends. Per germline, CDR1 SQVTM and CDR2 ANQGSEA. This CDR3 is built from 14 residues. The CDR3 sequence is CSVWMLLAGTEAFF. CDR3 bases: TGCAGCGTTTGGATGTTACTCGCCGGGACTGAAGCTTTCTTT.

The V gene is TRBV11-2, the J gene TRBJ1-3; perhaps TRBD1 as D (6 bases). V lost 1 base, J lost 3 bases, and 10 bases lay in between. Germline V lookup: CDR1 SGHAT, CDR2 FQNNGV. The CDR3 spans 15 residues. The chain's CDR3 is CASSLGTAYGNTIYF. CDR3 nucleotides: TGTGCCAGCAGCTTAGGGACAGCATATGGAAACACCATATATTTT.

The genes are TRBV4-1 and TRBJ2-2; D not certain. Trimming took 1 base from V and 1 from J, leaving 10 bases between them. The CDR3 is 16 residues long. Per germline, CDR1 MGHRA and CDR2 YSYEKL. CDR3 loop: CASSQVAVGNTGELFF. CDR3 nucleotides: TGCGCCAGCAGCCAAGTTGCGGTGGGGAACACCGGGGAGCTGTTTTTT.

The chain links TRBV19 to TRBJ1-1; D is perhaps TRBD1 (6 bases). The CDR3 covers 12 residues. Trimming removed 3 bases from V and 7 bases from J, with 9 bases in between. The V gene's germline CDR1 is LNHDA and CDR2 SQIVND (reference sequence). CDR3 in DNA: TGTGCCAGTAGTATGGGACAAATTGAAGCTTTCTTT. This codes for CASSMGQIEAFF.

With regard to this clone: Other DNA sequences within the sample encode an identical CDR3. The chain joins TRBV9 to TRBJ2-2; D gene unclear. The CDR3 length is 13 residues. Germline-derived CDR1 and CDR2 are SGDLS and YYNGEE. V was cut by 2 bases and J by 1 base, with 3 bases left in between. The CDR3 DNA reads as TGTGCCAGCAGCGTTAGGAACACCGGGGAGCTGTTTTTT. Translating gives CASSVRNTGELFF.

The chain has TRBV11-2 and TRBJ2-1; D gene uncertain. The CDR3 has 12 amino acids. The V end lost 5 bases, the J end lost 6 bases, and 8 bases lay between the germline ends. Per the germline V gene, CDR1 is SGHAT and CDR2 is FQNNGV. CDR3 loop: CASSRTTNEQFF. The CDR3 nucleotides read TGTGCCAGCAGCCGAACTACCAATGAGCAGTTCTTC.

The V gene is TRBV18, the J gene TRBJ1-6; perhaps TRBD1 as D (5 bases). The V and J ends lost 6 bases and 2 bases respectively, with 14 bases between them. CDR1 KGHSH and CDR2 LQKENI come from the germline V gene. CDR3 length: 16 amino acids. The CDR3 DNA reads as TGTGCCAGCTCCCTAACTACAGGTACCTATAATTCACCCCTCCACTTT. Its protein is CASSLTTGTYNSPLHF. The full variable domain, rest sourced from reference TRBV18 and TRBJ1-6, is NAGVMQNPRHLVRRRGQEARLRCSPMKGHSHVYWYRQLPEEGLKFMVYLQKENIIDESGMPKERFSAEFPKEGPSILRIQQVVRGDSAAYFCASSLTTGTYNSPLHFGNGTRLTVT.

The V gene is TRBV6-5, the J gene TRBJ1-2, with D unresolved. There are 14 residues in the CDR3. V lost 0 bases and J 6 bases, leaving 11 bases between the germline ends. Germline values: CDR1 MNHEY, CDR2 SVGAGI. The CDR3 reads CASSYSVGLDGYTF. In nucleotides, the CDR3 is TGTGCCAGCAGTTACTCGGTCGGTCTAGATGGCTACACCTTC.

V gene TRBV28 combines with J gene TRBJ1-1, with D unresolved. V was pared by 11 bases and J by 3 bases, with 16 bases between. Germline V CDR1 and CDR2: MDHEN, SYDVKM. The CDR3 has 13 amino acids. This CDR3 reads CAARSGADTEAFF. In DNA, the CDR3 is TGTGCCGCGAGAAGTGGAGCAGACACTGAAGCTTTCTTT.

V is TRBV7-5 and J is TRBJ1-5; the table's D call TRBD1 went unverified against the DNA. TRBV7-5 counts as a pseudogene. CDR3 length equals 16 residues. The CDR3 spells CVRSLPGNTSNQPQHF. The CDR3 bases are TGTGTCAGAAGCCTCCCAGGGAATACCAGCAATCAGCCCCAGCATTTT.

The V and J genes are TRBV19 and TRBJ1-6; D might be TRBD1 (6 bases). Germline V CDR1 and CDR2: LNHDA, SQIVND (reference sequence). The CDR3 has 15 residues. V gave up 5 bases and J gave up 6 bases, with 14 bases separating them. The CDR3 loop is CASSWGGFSNSPLHF. CDR3 nucleotide sequence: TGTGCCAGTAGTTGGGGGGGCTTCTCTAATTCACCCCTCCACTTT.

The rearrangement links TRBV5-1 to TRBJ2-2; D might be TRBD2 (6 bases). V lost 2 bases to trimming and J lost 5 bases, with 16 bases between them. CDR3 length equals 16 residues. Germline CDR1 reads SGHRS; CDR2 reads YFSETQ. The CDR3 here is CASSFSGTSATGELFF. In DNA form, the CDR3 reads TGCGCCAGCAGCTTCTCCGGGACTTCCGCTACCGGGGAGCTGTTTTTT.

This sequence joins TRBV5-1 and TRBJ2-5; 8 bases fit TRBD1. The CDR3 runs to 17 residues. After removal of 5 bases from V and 5 bases from J, the junction contained 17 bases not matched to a gene. In germline, CDR1 is SGHRS, CDR2 YFSETQ. The CDR3 reads CASRLINNGQGWETQYF. Here the CDR3 DNA reads TGCGCCAGCAGATTAATTAACAATGGACAGGGCTGGGAGACCCAGTACTTC.